The count of the clone carrying this T cell receptor (beta chain) is one. Germline values: CDR1 SGHTA, CDR2 FQGTGA. There are 17 residues in the CDR3. V dropped 4 bases and J dropped 10; count of bases not matched to a gene: 19. This specimen belongs to a study of stem cell transplantation in POMP-related autoinflammatory disease. The assay was immunoSEQ multiplex PCR, and TCRdb's table has in-frame clones only and misses some. The repertoire holds some 65,000 clones, more than 75% seen once, with more than 0.55% in the top ten. The sequence derives from a human patient with POMP-related autoinflammation and immune dysregulation (PRAID). Part of the T cell pool may stem from the graft donor. Material: CD4+ T cells from PBMCs, obtained after stem cell transplantation. The chain has TRBV7-3 and TRBJ2-3, with TRBD2 matching 8 bases. The CDR3 here is CASSSGGPAGVGRAQYF. The DNA of the CDR3 is TGTGCCAGCAGCTCCGGGGGGCCAGCGGGAGTAGGGCGGGCGCAGTATTTT.